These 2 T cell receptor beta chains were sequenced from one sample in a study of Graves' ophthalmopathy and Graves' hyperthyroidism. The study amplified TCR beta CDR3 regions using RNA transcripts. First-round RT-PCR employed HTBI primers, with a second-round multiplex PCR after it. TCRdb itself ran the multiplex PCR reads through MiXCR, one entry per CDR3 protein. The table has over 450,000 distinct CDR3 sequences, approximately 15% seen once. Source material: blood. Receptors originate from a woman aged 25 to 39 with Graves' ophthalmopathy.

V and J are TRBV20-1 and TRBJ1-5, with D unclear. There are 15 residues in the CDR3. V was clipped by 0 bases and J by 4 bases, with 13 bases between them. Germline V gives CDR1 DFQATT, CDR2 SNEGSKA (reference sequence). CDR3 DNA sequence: TGCAGTGCTAGAGATCCGGGAAATGCAAATCAGCCCCAGCATTTT. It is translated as CSARDPGNANQPQHF.

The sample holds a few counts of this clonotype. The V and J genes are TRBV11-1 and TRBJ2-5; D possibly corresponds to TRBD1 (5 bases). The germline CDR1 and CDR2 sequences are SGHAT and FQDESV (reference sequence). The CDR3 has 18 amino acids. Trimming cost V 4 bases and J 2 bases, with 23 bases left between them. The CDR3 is CASSYRARTAGKQETQYF. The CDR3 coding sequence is TGTGCCAGCAGCTATCGGGCCCGGACGGCAGGGAAACAAGAGACCCAGTACTTC.